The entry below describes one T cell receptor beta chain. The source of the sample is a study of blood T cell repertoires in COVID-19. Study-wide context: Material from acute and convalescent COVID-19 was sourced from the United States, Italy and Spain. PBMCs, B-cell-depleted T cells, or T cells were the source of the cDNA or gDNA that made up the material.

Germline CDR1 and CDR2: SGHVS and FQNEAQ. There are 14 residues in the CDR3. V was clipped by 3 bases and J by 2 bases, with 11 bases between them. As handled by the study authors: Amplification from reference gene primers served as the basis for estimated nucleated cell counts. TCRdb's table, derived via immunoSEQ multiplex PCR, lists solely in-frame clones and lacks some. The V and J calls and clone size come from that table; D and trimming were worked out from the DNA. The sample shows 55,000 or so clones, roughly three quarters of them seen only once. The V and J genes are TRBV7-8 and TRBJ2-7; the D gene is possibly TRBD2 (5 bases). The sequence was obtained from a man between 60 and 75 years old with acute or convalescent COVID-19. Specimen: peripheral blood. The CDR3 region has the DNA TGTGCCAGCAGCTTCAACAGCGGAGCCTACGAGCAGTACTTC. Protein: CASSFNSGAYEQYF. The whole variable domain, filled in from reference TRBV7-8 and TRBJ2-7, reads GAGVSQSPRYKVAKRGQDVALRCDPISGHVSLFWYQQALGQGPEFLTYFQNEAQLDKSGLPSDRFFAERPEGSVSTLKIQRTQQEDSAVYLCASSFNSGAYEQYFGPGTRLTVT.